Listed below are T cell receptor beta chains from one sample, sequenced in a study of blood T cell repertoires in COVID-19. TCRdb keeps only in-frame clones here, not all; method: immunoSEQ multiplex PCR. The sample shows about 240,000 clones, approximately 90% of them seen only once. Specimen: PBMCs or T cells enriched from blood (not recorded which). Receptors were obtained from a woman aged 30 to 39 who had recovered from COVID-19. Each CDR3 is given with its conserved first and last residue. The D gene is left open where the match is weak. Clone sizes are given selectively: once, few, many, or a class where the clone is expanded.

j_call clone_size cdr3_length d_call v_call cdr3_aa cdr3_nt
TRBJ1-2 once 15 . TRBV27 CASSLLTGSSYGYTF TGTGCCAGCAGTTTACTTACAGGGTCGTCGTATGGCTACACCTTC
TRBJ2-2 . 16 TRBD2 TRBV3-1/TRBV3-2 CASSQGLAGTTGELFF TGTGCCAGCAGCCAAGGACTAGCGGGAACCACCGGGGAGCTGTTTTTT
TRBJ1-5 . 15 TRBD1 TRBV5-6 CASSLGQGFWQPQHF TGTGCCAGCAGCTTGGGACAGGGGTTTTGGCAGCCCCAGCATTTT
TRBJ2-5 . 15 . TRBV11-3 CASSVGINEGETQYF TGTGCCAGCAGCGTCGGGATAAACGAGGGAGAGACCCAGTACTTC
TRBJ1-1 . 14 TRBD1 TRBV27 CASSLRGQGTEAFF TGTGCCAGCAGTTTAAGGGGGCAGGGGACTGAAGCTTTCTTT
TRBJ2-2 . 18 TRBD1 TRBV4-1 CASSPLGQGAVDTGELFF TGCGCCAGCAGCCCCCTGGGGCAGGGGGCGGTAGACACCGGGGAGCTGTTTTTT
TRBJ2-3 . 15 TRBD2 TRBV28 CASTVSGRGGDTQYF TGTGCCAGCACCGTGAGCGGGAGGGGCGGAGATACGCAGTATTTT
TRBJ1-1 . 13 . TRBV6-5 CASSTGVGTEAFF TGTGCCAGCAGCACCGGAGTAGGCACTGAAGCTTTCTTT
TRBJ1-2 . 15 TRBD1 TRBV6-5 CASSYTRTGSGGYTF TGTGCCAGCAGTTATACTCGGACAGGGTCAGGTGGCTACACCTTC
TRBJ2-1 . 18 TRBD2 TRBV24-1 CATSDQGVRTSGLGEQFF TGTGCCACCAGTGACCAGGGAGTGAGGACTAGTGGGTTAGGAGAGCAGTTCTTC
TRBJ1-1 . 13 . TRBV5-1 CASMLGGGTEAFF TGCGCCAGTATGCTCGGGGGAGGCACTGAAGCTTTCTTT
TRBJ2-3 . 15 TRBD2 TRBV5-4 CASSLGTTSTDTQYF TGTGCCAGCAGCTTAGGGACTACCTCCACAGATACGCAGTATTTT
TRBJ1-1 once 12 TRBD1 TRBV19 CASSAVRGQAFF TGTGCCAGTAGTGCCGTCAGGGGGCAAGCTTTCTTT
TRBJ2-1 . 14 TRBD1 TRBV7-9 CASSPRTGVNEQFF TGTGCCAGCAGCCCGAGGACAGGGGTCAATGAGCAGTTCTTC
TRBJ2-1 many 15 . TRBV9 CASSRTEASYNEQFF TGTGCCAGCAGCCGCACGGAGGCATCTTACAATGAGCAGTTCTTC
TRBJ2-3 . 14 TRBD1 TRBV2 CASSKDRNADTQYF TGTGCCAGCAGTAAGGACAGGAACGCAGATACGCAGTATTTT
TRBJ2-2 . 13 . TRBV11-2 CASSYDLVGELFF TGTGCCAGCAGCTATGACCTAGTCGGGGAGCTGTTTTTT
TRBJ2-1 . 13 . TRBV6-6 CASRDSSLHEQFF TGTGCCAGCCGGGACTCATCTCTTCATGAGCAGTTCTTC
TRBJ1-1 few 16 . TRBV4-3 CASSRNLGGGATEAFF TGCGCCAGCAGTCGAAATTTGGGCGGCGGGGCCACTGAAGCTTTCTTT
TRBJ1-1 . 13 . TRBV19 CASSSTVNTEAFF TGTGCCAGTAGTTCCACAGTGAACACTGAAGCTTTCTTT
TRBJ2-2 . 15 . TRBV7-3 CASSFLASNTGELFF TGTGCCAGCAGCTTTCTAGCGTCGAACACCGGGGAGCTGTTTTTT
TRBJ2-3 . 18 TRBD2 TRBV4-3 CASSQDRGGVSLADTQYF TGCGCCAGCAGCCAAGATCGGGGGGGGGTGTCGTTAGCAGATACGCAGTATTTT
TRBJ1-1 . 15 . TRBV7-9 CASSLWTLMNTEAFF TGTGCCAGCAGCTTGTGGACACTCATGAACACTGAAGCTTTCTTT
TRBJ1-2 . 15 TRBD1 TRBV11-2 CASSHSGGINYGYTF TGTGCCAGCAGCCATTCAGGGGGCATTAACTATGGCTACACCTTC
TRBJ1-1 . 13 . TRBV7-9 CASSFPGGTEAFF TGTGCCAGCAGCTTCCCAGGTGGGACTGAAGCTTTCTTT
TRBJ2-2 . 11 . TRBV7-6 CASSPRGELFF TGTGCCAGCAGCCCTAGGGGGGAGCTGTTTTTT
TRBJ2-5 . 15 TRBD1 TRBV2 CASRVWTGGRETQYF TGTGCCAGCAGGGTGTGGACAGGGGGCAGGGAGACCCAGTACTTC